Listed below are T cell receptor beta chains from one sample, sequenced in a study of CD8+CD57+ T cells in acquired aplastic anemia. TCRdb redid the calling of the reads with MiXCR, one entry per CDR3 protein. The table has some 220,000 distinct CDR3 sequences, 34% seen once. The sample consisted of sorted CD4+, CD8+, or CD8+CD57+ T cells (not recorded which) from PBMCs. The receptors here all came from a human donor in good health, serving as a control. Both conserved end residues are part of each CDR3. The D gene is left open where the match is weak. Size is stated for part of the rows, as once, few or many counts, or as a class when the clone is expanded.

-,TRBJ2-3,TRBD2,TRBV11-1,TGTGCCAGCAGCTTATCCCCAGAAGTTTCGGGACTAGCAGGGGGCACAGATACGCAGTATTTT,CASSLSPEVSGLAGGTDTQYF
-,TRBJ2-7,-,TRBV5-1,TGCGCCAGCAGAATAACAGGCCAATCCTACGAGCAGTGCTTC,CASRITGQSYEQCF
many,TRBJ1-2,-,TRBV10-2,TGCGCCAGCAGTGAGTGGGGGCGAGGAGGCTACACCTTC,CASSEWGRGGYTF
many,TRBJ2-7,TRBD2,TRBV10-3,TGTGCCATCACGACAGGACTAGCGGGTTACGAGCAGTACTTC,CAITTGLAGYEQYF
many,TRBJ1-2,TRBD1,TRBV2,TGTGCCAGCAGCCTGACAGGGGAGACTAACTATGGCTACACCTTC,CASSLTGETNYGYTF
many,TRBJ1-2,-,TRBV12-3/TRBV12-4,TGTGCCAGCAGTCAAAGTAACTATGGCTACACCTTC,CASSQSNYGYTF
few,TRBJ2-7,-,TRBV20-1,TGCAGTGCCCCCCGGTGGTCGGACGAGCAGTACTTC,CSAPRWSDEQYF
many,TRBJ2-5,-,TRBV10-3,TGTGCCACCAAGGGATCGGATCCGGGGGAGACCCAGTACTTC,CATKGSDPGETQYF
few,TRBJ1-5,-,TRBV30,TGTGCCTGGAGTGACGGGGGGATCGGTCAGCCCCAGCATTTT,CAWSDGGIGQPQHF
many,TRBJ1-4,-,TRBV19,TGTGCCAGTAGTTCACCTTTAGGGGCGCGTAGTGAAAAACTGTTTTTT,CASSSPLGARSEKLFF
-,TRBJ1-1,-,TRBV2,TGTGCCAGCTTGTTCGGGAGGAACACTGAAGCTTTCTTT,CASLFGRNTEAFF
-,TRBJ1-6,-,TRBV19,TGTGCCAGCAGTATCCAGGGAACTAATTCACCCCTCCACTTT,CASSIQGTNSPLHF
-,TRBJ1-2,-,TRBV19,TGTGCCAGTAGTATATCGGGGAACTATGGCTATGCCTTC,CASSISGNYGYAF
-,TRBJ2-3,-,TRBV6-5,TGTGCCAGCAGTTACTCGGGTTATTCCACAGATACGCAGTATTTT,CASSYSGYSTDTQYF
few,TRBJ1-5,-,TRBV30,TGTGCCTGGAGTGCCTCAGATTCGCCCCAGCATTTT,CAWSASDSPQHF
many,TRBJ2-1,-,TRBV29-1,TGCAGCGTAGCCGGGACTGACGCCTACAATGAGCAGTTCTTC,CSVAGTDAYNEQFF
-,TRBJ2-5,-,TRBV24-1,TGTGCCATCAGTCCGGGACCGCTCTGGGGAGACCAGTACTTC,CAISPGPLWGDQYF
-,TRBJ2-7,-,TRBV20-1,TGCAGTGCTGTCTACCCGGACGAGTACGAGCAGTACTTC,CSAVYPDEYEQYF
many,TRBJ1-2,-,TRBV2,TGTGCCAGCAGTGGAGAGTCCGGGACGGCCGGCGGCTACACCTTC,CASSGESGTAGGYTF
many,TRBJ2-5,-,TRBV6-1,TGTGCCAGCAGGTGGGGTCGAGAGACCCAGTACTTC,CASRWGRETQYF
-,TRBJ2-3,-,TRBV7-3,TGTGCCAGCAGCTTTCTTGAAGATACGCAGTATTTT,CASSFLEDTQYF
-,TRBJ2-7,-,TRBV10-3,TGTGCCATCATGTCTGAGAGCTCCTACGAGCAGTACTTC,CAIMSESSYEQYF
many,TRBJ2-7,-,TRBV24-1,TGTGCCACCAGTGCTAACTCCTACGAGCAGTACTTC,CATSANSYEQYF
many,TRBJ1-1,-,TRBV30,TGTGCCTGGAGCTTAGACGGACAAGCTTTCTTT,CAWSLDGQAFF
few,TRBJ2-1,-,TRBV5-1,TGCGCCAGCAGCTTTTCGGCCCCATCGGGGAATGAGCAGTTCTTC,CASSFSAPSGNEQFF
many,TRBJ2-7,-,TRBV7-9,TGTGCCAGCAGATCTCGGGGCTACGAGCAGTACTTC,CASRSRGYEQYF
-,TRBJ2-1,-,TRBV4-2,TGTGCCAGCAGTTCTACAGGGCCGATATACAATGAGCAGTTCTTC,CASSSTGPIYNEQFF
-,TRBJ1-2,-,TRBV5-1,TGCGCCAGCAGCTTGGCCGTGGCAGCCAACTCCTATGGCTACACCTTC,CASSLAVAANSYGYTF
-,TRBJ2-3,-,TRBV3-1,TGTGCCAGCACCTTTCTTGGGGGACCCACAGATACGCAGTATTTT,CASTFLGGPTDTQYF
few,TRBJ1-5,-,TRBV20-1,TGCAGCCGGCGGGAGGGGGGCTGTAGCAATCAGCCCCAGCATTTT,CSRREGGCSNQPQHF
-,TRBJ1-6,-,TRBV20-1,TGCAGTGCTAGAGAAGGGGGGCAGGATTCACCCCTCCACTTT,CSAREGGQDSPLHF
-,TRBJ1-5,-,TRBV10-3,TGTGCCAGCAGTTTATTTAGTAGCAATCAGCCCCAGCATTTT,CASSLFSSNQPQHF
few,TRBJ1-1,-,TRBV4-2,TGTGCCAGCAGCCAAGTTGCAGGTTTTTCTGAAGCTTTCTTT,CASSQVAGFSEAFF
many,TRBJ1-2,-,TRBV5-4,TGTGCCAGCAGCTTGGAGCGGGGATCGGACTATGGCTACACCTTC,CASSLERGSDYGYTF
many,TRBJ2-3,-,TRBV5-1,TGCGCCAGCAGCGGGGTAGCTGGCGATACGCAGTATTTT,CASSGVAGDTQYF
many,TRBJ2-7,-,TRBV2,TGTGCCAGCAGTGCAAGCTACGAGCAGTACTTC,CASSASYEQYF
-,TRBJ2-7,TRBD1,TRBV7-3,TGTGCCAGCAGCTTATTAGGGGGCGCAGGCTACGAGCAGTACTTC,CASSLLGGAGYEQYF
many,TRBJ2-1,-,TRBV7-7,TGTGCCAGCAGCCCAGAAACAGGGACGGAGCAGTTCTTC,CASSPETGTEQFF
-,TRBJ2-7,-,TRBV29-1,TGCAGCGTTGAAGACAGGTACGAGCAGTACTTC,CSVEDRYEQYF
many,TRBJ1-4,-,TRBV20-1,TGCAGTGCTAGAGATTGGGGCGGGGATGAAAAACTGTTTTTT,CSARDWGGDEKLFF
many,TRBJ2-7,TRBD1,TRBV20-1,TGCAGTGCTGGAGATCCGGGACAGCTCTACGAGCAGTACTTC,CSAGDPGQLYEQYF
-,TRBJ2-7,TRBD1,TRBV10-3,TGTGCCATCAGCGACGGAGGACAGGGACGCGAGCAGTACTTC,CAISDGGQGREQYF
many,TRBJ2-7,TRBD1,TRBV4-1,TGCGCCAGCAGCCGAGGACAGGGGCCCCCCTACGAGCAGTACTTC,CASSRGQGPPYEQYF
-,TRBJ1-6,TRBD1,TRBV10-3,TGTGCCAGCACCCTCGGGACAGGGTTCCGCTCACCCCTCCACTTT,CASTLGTGFRSPLHF
few,TRBJ2-2,TRBD1,TRBV2,TGCGCCAGCAGTCAACAGGGGGCGAACACCGGGGAGCTGTTTTTT,CASSQQGANTGELFF
-,TRBJ2-7,-,TRBV15,TGTGCCACCAGCAGAGATCCGGGACGGTCCTACGAGCAGTACTTC,CATSRDPGRSYEQYF
few,TRBJ2-7,-,TRBV18,TGTGCCAGCTCACCAACAGGACGCCCGGAGCAGTACTTC,CASSPTGRPEQYF
-,TRBJ2-5,TRBD1,TRBV2,TGTGCCAGCAGCCCAGGACAGGGAGAAGAGACCCAGTACTTC,CASSPGQGEETQYF
few,TRBJ1-6,TRBD1,TRBV27,TGTGCCAGCAGTTTAGTTAGGGGACAGGGGACAGGGAGTTCACCCCTCCACTTT,CASSLVRGQGTGSSPLHF
many,TRBJ2-7,TRBD2,TRBV5-1,TGCGCCAGCAGCTTGTGGGGTAGCGGGCTTGTCCCTTGGGAGCAGTACTTC,CASSLWGSGLVPWEQYF
-,TRBJ1-5,-,TRBV3-1,TGTGCCAGCAGCCGTTTCTTGGATCAGCCCCAGCATTTT,CASSRFLDQPQHF
-,TRBJ1-5,-,TRBV19,TGTGCCAGTAGTATCGATGTTAATCAGCCCCAGCATTTT,CASSIDVNQPQHF
-,TRBJ1-2,TRBD1,TRBV9,TGTGCCAGCGGGAGGGGGCGCGGGTCGGATGGCTACACCTTC,CASGRGRGSDGYTF
few,TRBJ1-1,-,TRBV4-2,TGTGCCAGCAGCCAAGAGGGAATTTGGGGGGCGAACACTGAAGCTTTCTTT,CASSQEGIWGANTEAFF
-,TRBJ1-4,TRBD1,TRBV5-1,TGCGCCAGCAGCTCGGACAGGGCTGGGGAAAAACTGTTTTTT,CASSSDRAGEKLFF